Listed below are T cell receptor beta chains from one sample, sequenced in a study of control samples from healthy donors and cancer patients. Here immunoSEQ multiplex PCR was the method, and the copy in TCRdb shows in-frame clones only, minus some. The sample has about 130,000 clones, approximately 92% seen once; the top ten hold about 1.9%. The sample comprised blood. The receptors originated from a woman aged 45-65 years in good health. Each CDR3 is given with its conserved first and last residue. Each record gives: J gene, V gene, CDR3 protein.

TRBJ1-6 TRBV11-3 CASSRGQGSPLHF
TRBJ1-2 TRBV18 CASSLQITPGANYGYTF
TRBJ1-1 TRBV12-3/TRBV12-4 CASSERGYTAFF
TRBJ1-5 TRBV2 CASRGDRGRGQPQHF
TRBJ2-3 TRBV6-6 CASSYSWTADTQYF
TRBJ2-7 TRBV11-2 CASSSIREFYEQYF
TRBJ1-6 TRBV11-2 CASSLGSSYNSPLHF
TRBJ1-2 TRBV2 CASSEALRDNYGYTF
TRBJ2-3 TRBV28 CASSLTGRPDTQYF
TRBJ1-2 TRBV5-6 CASSLDSTYGYTF
TRBJ2-5 TRBV11-2 CASSPRRLVEETQYF
TRBJ1-2 TRBV6-5 CASREQGSPDYGYTF
TRBJ2-6 TRBV25-1 CASSANRASGANVLTF
TRBJ2-7 TRBV3-1/TRBV3-2 CASSLRERTYEQYF
TRBJ1-4 TRBV3-1/TRBV3-2 CASRQGAGEKLFF
TRBJ2-4 TRBV24-1 CAIETWEAKNIQYF
TRBJ1-5 TRBV13 CASSFGQSNQPQHF
TRBJ1-3 TRBV2 CASRSATGPAGNTIYF
TRBJ1-2 TRBV27 CASSLSREGGYTF
TRBJ2-2 TRBV7-8 CASSRLGELFF
TRBJ1-2 TRBV5-6 CASSSVTGEGYTF
TRBJ2-1 TRBV6-2/TRBV6-3 CASSYPPFKREAGSYNEQFF
TRBJ2-1 TRBV6-6 CASSYSPGYNEQFF
TRBJ1-5 TRBV6-6 CASFDRGRGNQPQHF
TRBJ1-6 TRBV10-3 CAIKGTGDNSPLHF
TRBJ2-2 TRBV3-1/TRBV3-2 CASRQAGRRNTGELFF
TRBJ2-5 TRBV28 CASSPQAEGWETQYF
TRBJ2-5 TRBV20-1 CSANDGETQYF
TRBJ1-2 TRBV7-9 CASSRPGTGGIGYGYTF
TRBJ2-7 TRBV5-1 CASSLAGGASYEQYF
TRBJ1-5 TRBV30 CAWSPDRGGGQPQHF
TRBJ1-5 TRBV28 CASSLGTMISNQPQHF
TRBJ1-4 TRBV5-1 CASSGGTGIFDEKLFF
TRBJ2-5 TRBV5-4 CASSFRRGGETQYF
TRBJ2-2 TRBV24-1 CATSGKREASTGELFF
TRBJ1-1 TRBV6-1 CASSEGRNTEAFF
TRBJ1-2 TRBV30 CAWIRTGANYGYTF
TRBJ2-7 TRBV5-5 CASSTDPGRDRVYEQYF
TRBJ1-6 TRBV6-5 CASTRQGNSPLHF
TRBJ1-1 TRBV5-1 CASSLELNTEAFF
TRBJ2-7 TRBV28 CASSRQQRSGEQYF
TRBJ1-5 TRBV5-1 CASSLGAGGVNQPQHF